The T cell receptor (beta chain) described here comes from a study of T cells in Graves' hyperthyroidism and ophthalmopathy. J lost 4 bases, V lost 6 bases, and 7 bases had no gene match. This CDR3 has 15 amino acids. RNA transcripts gave rise to amplified TCR beta CDR3 regions. The HTBI primer set was used in a first-round RT-PCR of the TCR CDR3. TCRdb recomputed calls from the multiplex PCR reads with MiXCR, one row per CDR3 protein. The repertoire has about 580,000 distinct CDR3 sequences, about 15% of them found once; the top ten carry 5.5% to 7.5%. The sample taken for sequencing was blood. This clonotype originated in a young woman with Graves' hyperthyroidism that later progressed to Graves' ophthalmopathy. The chain is built from TRBV12-3 or TRBV12-4 and TRBJ1-5; 9 nucleotides match TRBD1. The CDR3 coding sequence is TGTGCCAGCAGCTGGTGGGGACAGGGTAATCAGCCCCAGCATTTT. Amino acid sequence: CASSWWGQGNQPQHF.